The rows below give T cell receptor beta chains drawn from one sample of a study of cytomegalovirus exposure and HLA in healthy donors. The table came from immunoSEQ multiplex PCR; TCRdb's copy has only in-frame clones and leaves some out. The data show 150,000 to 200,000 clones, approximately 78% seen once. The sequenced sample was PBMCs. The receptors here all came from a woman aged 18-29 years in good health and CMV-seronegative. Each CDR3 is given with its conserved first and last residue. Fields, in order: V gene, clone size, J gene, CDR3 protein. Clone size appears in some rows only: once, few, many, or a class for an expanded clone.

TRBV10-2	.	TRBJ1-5	CASSEFQGGYSNQPQHF
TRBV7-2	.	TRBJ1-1	CASSSGQGLLTEAFF
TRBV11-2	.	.	CASSSSPSGTGVYEQYF
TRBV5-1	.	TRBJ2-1	CASSLVWAGQYNEQFF
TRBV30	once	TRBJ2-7	CAWSVSTGVAYEQYF
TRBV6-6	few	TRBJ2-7	CASSYTTSGYEQYF
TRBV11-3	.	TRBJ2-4	CASSDTGGIEYF
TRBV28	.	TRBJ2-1	CASSLREGNEQFF
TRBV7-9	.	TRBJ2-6	CASSFSSGRSSGANVLTF
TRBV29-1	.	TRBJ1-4	CSVETMSTEKLFF
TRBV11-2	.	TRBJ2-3	CASSSRGGLAGGTDTQYF
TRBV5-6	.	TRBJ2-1	CASTQGLSSYNEQFF
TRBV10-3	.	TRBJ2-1	CAIRRTSDNEQFF
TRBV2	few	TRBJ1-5	CASSGHTGGNEPQHF
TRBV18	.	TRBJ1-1	CASSQGLESVTEAFF
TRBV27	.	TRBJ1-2	CASSFRQGYGYTF
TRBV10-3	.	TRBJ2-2	CASYLGGPNTGELFF
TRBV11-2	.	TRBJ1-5	CASSLGGNNQPQHF
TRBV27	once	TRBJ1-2	CASSSSGDVYYGYTF
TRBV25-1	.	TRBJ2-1	CASSGAGISEQFF
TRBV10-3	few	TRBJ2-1	CAISRAGAGDEQFF
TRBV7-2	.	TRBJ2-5	CASSRVRETQYF
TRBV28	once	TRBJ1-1	CASSLSGGKRAFF
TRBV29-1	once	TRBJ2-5	CSVVRIRGGETQYF
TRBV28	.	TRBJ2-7	CASRGSDTAGYEQYF
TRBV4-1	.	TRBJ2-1	CASSQDQGAVINEQFF
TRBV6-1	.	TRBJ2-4	CASSPGLAKNIQYF
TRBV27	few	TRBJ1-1	CASSPITTRQQAFF
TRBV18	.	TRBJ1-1	CASSPFRDSERVTFF
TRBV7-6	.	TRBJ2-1	CASSLNQGARGNEQFF